These 20 T cell receptor beta chains originate from one sample sequenced in a study of cytomegalovirus exposure and HLA in healthy donors (TCRdb year 2017). The library was generated by the immunoSEQ multiplex PCR assay. For the multiplex PCR, a mixture combining 60 forward primers for TCR Vbeta segments and 13 reverse primers for TCR Jbeta segments was used. The table comes from immuneACCESS by way of TCRdb, which keeps in-frame sequences with V and J called. Part of the clones is missing from these tables; in studies checked, under half for an unresolved V gene and the rest for unknown reasons. The sample data list roughly 230,000 clones, and around 90% of these were observed just once. Of the sample, 1.5% to 2% falls within the top ten clones. The sequencing sample was made of PBMCs. These receptors all stem from a girl aged 2-10 years in good health and CMV-seronegative.

V and J are TRBV12-5 and TRBJ2-5, with TRBD2 identical over 8 bases. The V and J ends lost 3 bases and 2 bases, in that order; junction bases with no gene match: 11. The CDR3 totals 17 residues. Germline CDR1 is LGHNT and CDR2 is FRNRAP. This CDR3 is CASGFRGAGDIQETQYF. In DNA form, the CDR3 reads TGTGCTAGTGGTTTCCGGGGAGCGGGAGACATTCAAGAGACCCAGTACTTC.

The chain couples TRBV5-1 to TRBJ1-2, with 8 bases matching TRBD1. Germline V gives CDR1 SGHRS, CDR2 YFSETQ. J gave up 2 bases and V 4 bases, and 4 bases lay outside the gene matches. This CDR3 has 14 residues. The CDR3, as DNA: TGCGCCAGCAGCCAGGGGGCCAGGAACTATGGCTACACCTTC. This encodes CASSQGARNYGYTF.

About this clone itself: At the DNA level, this CDR3 is encoded by other sequences in the same sample as well. The CDR3 sequence is CASSLVLQGNEKLFF. For the CDR3, the DNA is TGTGCCAGCAGCTTAGTGCTCCAGGGTAATGAAAAACTGTTTTTT. The V call is TRBV11-2, the J call TRBJ1-4, with D perhaps matching TRBD1 (5 bases). This CDR3 is built from 15 residues. The V and J ends lost 1 base and 4 bases respectively, with 10 bases between them. Germline-derived CDR1 and CDR2 are SGHAT and FQNNGV. Looking up the rest from reference TRBV11-2 and TRBJ1-4 gives the full variable domain: EAGVAQSPRYKIIEKRQSVAFWCNPISGHATLYWYQQILGQGPKLLIQFQNNGVVDDSQLPKDRFSAERLKGVDSTLKIQPAKLEDSAVYLCASSLVLQGNEKLFFGSGTQLSVL.

The chain carries TRBV30 and TRBJ1-1; D is ambiguous. V shed 3 bases and J shed 5 bases, with 16 bases lying between them. CDR1 and CDR2 (germline): GTSNPN, SVGIG (reference sequence). This CDR3 contains 14 residues. Here the CDR3 reads CAWREPKGVTEAFF. The CDR3 coding sequence is TGTGCCTGGAGGGAGCCCAAGGGAGTAACTGAAGCTTTCTTT.

The CDR3 region has the DNA TGTGCCAGCAGTTACATAGCGGGAGGGCCGGGCGAGCAGTACTTC. Its protein is CASSYIAGGPGEQYF. The chain combines TRBV6-6 with TRBJ2-7, with 11 bases lining up with TRBD2. With V trimmed by 2 bases and J by 6 bases, 6 bases remained unmatched. CDR3 length: 15 residues. The V gene's germline CDR1 is MNHNY and CDR2 SVGAGI (reference sequence).

V is TRBV7-2 and J is TRBJ2-5; 11 nucleotides match TRBD1. The CDR3 is made up of 16 amino acids. V was clipped by 2 bases and J by 7 bases; unmatched bases: 9. Germline V gives CDR1 SGHTA, CDR2 FQGNSA. CDR3 nucleotides: TGTGCCAGCAGCTTACACGGACAGGGGGCGCGGGGGACCCAGTACTTC. Its translation: CASSLHGQGARGTQYF.

This chain links TRBV19 with TRBJ2-7; the D gene is possibly TRBD2 (5 bases). Trimming shortened V by 6 bases and J by 3 bases, and 15 bases separated the two germline ends. The CDR3 is 14 amino acids. CDR1 is LNHDA and CDR2 is SQIVND in the germline V gene (reference sequence). In nucleotides, the CDR3 is TGTGCCAGTAGGTTCTCCGGCGCGGGCTACGAGCAGTACTTC. Translated: CASRFSGAGYEQYF.

A word on this clone: Distinct nucleotide sequences in the sample also encode this CDR3. This chain's CDR3 is CASSGTGGETQYF. The CDR3 region has the DNA TGTGCCAGCAGCGGGACGGGAGGAGAGACCCAGTACTTC. The V gene is TRBV9, the J gene TRBJ2-5, with 7 nucleotides matching TRBD2. The ends lost 3 bases at V and 4 bases at J; junction bases unmatched: 3. Per germline, CDR1 SGDLS and CDR2 YYNGEE. The CDR3 has 13 residues.

The J gene is TRBJ2-2, the V gene TRBV27, with a tentative D call TRBD1 (5 bases). CDR3 length: 16 residues. CDR1 and CDR2 from the germline V gene are MNHEY and SMNVEV (reference sequence). V dropped 7 bases and J dropped 4 bases, with 19 bases sitting between them. The DNA of the CDR3 is TGTGCCAGCACCGCCCCAGGGTTAAGGGGCACCGGGGAGCTGTTTTTT. Amino acid sequence: CASTAPGLRGTGELFF.

CDR3 protein: CASNAGRLGQYF. CDR3 sequence (DNA): TGTGCCAGCAATGCAGGAAGGTTGGGGCAGTACTTC. This sequence joins TRBV28 and TRBJ2-7; no firm D call. V shed 7 bases and J shed 9 bases, with 16 bases lying between them. The germline gives CDR1 MDHEN, CDR2 SYDVKM. The CDR3 runs 12 residues.

The chain employs TRBV7-2 and TRBJ1-4, with D possibly matching TRBD1 (6 bases). Germline V gives CDR1 SGHTA, CDR2 FQGNSA. This CDR3 contains 17 residues. V lost 1 base to trimming and J lost 0 bases, with 12 bases between them. The CDR3 is CASSLGQGIATNEKLFF. CDR3 bases: TGTGCCAGCAGCTTAGGCCAGGGGATTGCAACTAATGAAAAACTGTTTTTT.

The rearrangement joins TRBV19 to TRBJ1-3; D gene uncertain. Trimming removed 11 bases at V and 0 bases at J, with 11 bases between. The CDR3 spans 13 residues. Germline CDR1 is LNHDA and CDR2 is SQIVND (reference sequence). DNA for the CDR3: TGTGCCTCCGACGGGAACTCTGGAAACACCATATATTTT. As protein: CASDGNSGNTIYF.

The chain carries TRBV25-1 and TRBJ1-1; 7 positions agree with TRBD1. CDR1 is MGHDK, CDR2 SYGVNS, per germline. After removal of 5 bases from V and 2 bases from J, the junction contained 5 bases not matched to a gene. The CDR3 totals 14 residues. The CDR3 region is CASSWDRYNTEAFF. CDR3 coding DNA: TGTGCCAGCAGTTGGGACAGATACAACACTGAAGCTTTCTTT.

This clone was detected once. The chain recombines TRBV5-1 with TRBJ2-1; 11 bases are shared with TRBD2. V shed 7 bases, J shed 6 bases, and the junction held 9 bases outside the gene matches. The CDR3 contains 15 residues. In germline, CDR1 is SGHRS, CDR2 YFSETQ. CDR3 residues: CASRPGLAEGNEQFF. The CDR3 DNA follows: TGCGCCAGCCGGCCGGGACTAGCGGAGGGCAATGAGCAGTTCTTC.

J is TRBJ1-5 and V is TRBV7-2; D call uncertain. The V gene's germline CDR1 is SGHTA and CDR2 FQGNSA. CDR3 length equals 15 residues. V shed 1 base and J shed 5 bases, with 12 bases lying between them. The CDR3 region is CASSLEVRRDQPQHF. The CDR3 DNA is TGTGCCAGCAGCTTAGAAGTCAGGAGGGATCAGCCCCAGCATTTT.

The chain is built from TRBV7-6 and TRBJ2-3; the match to TRBD2 covers 10 bases. Germline V CDR1 and CDR2: SGHVS, FNYEAQ. The length of the CDR3 is 18 residues. J gave up 2 bases and V 1 base, and 9 bases lay outside the gene matches. CDR3 DNA: TGTGCCAGCAGCTTAGGCCCCAAGCGGGAGGGAGACACAGATACGCAGTATTTT. It is translated as CASSLGPKREGDTDTQYF.

The V gene is TRBV29-1, the J gene TRBJ2-1; 9 bases map to TRBD2. This CDR3 has 14 residues. Germline V CDR1 and CDR2: SQVTM, ANQGSEA. V dropped 4 bases and J dropped 2; count of bases not matched to a gene: 3. The CDR3 DNA sequence: TGCAGCGTTGTCGCTAGCGGGGCCTACAATGAGCAGTTCTTC. Its protein product is CSVVASGAYNEQFF.

The rearrangement joins TRBV12-5 to TRBJ2-3, with D perhaps TRBD2 (7 bases). V was cut by 0 bases and J by 1 base, with 14 bases left in between. CDR1 is LGHNT and CDR2 is FRNRAP in the germline V gene. CDR3 length equals 17 residues. CDR3 sequence reads: CASGLVLGGAGTDTQYF. CDR3 nucleotides: TGTGCTAGTGGTTTGGTACTAGGGGGGGCAGGCACAGATACGCAGTATTTT.

The chain has TRBV12-5 and TRBJ2-7; D is ambiguous. CDR3 length: 13 amino acids. Germline V lookup: CDR1 LGHNT, CDR2 FRNRAP. V was cut by 3 bases and J by 0 bases, with 6 bases left in between. CDR3 in amino acids: CASGFGSSYEQYF. DNA of the CDR3: TGTGCTAGTGGTTTCGGTTCCTCCTACGAGCAGTACTTC.

The rearrangement links TRBV2 to TRBJ2-7; D is possibly TRBD2 (5 bases). V was cut by 2 bases and J by 4 bases, with 15 bases left in between. This CDR3 is built from 15 residues. Per the germline V gene, CDR1 is SNHLY and CDR2 is FYNNEI. The CDR3 nucleotides are TGTGCCAGCAGTGAACTGCCGGGATGGACGTACGAGCAGTACTTC. It translates to CASSELPGWTYEQYF.